This T cell receptor beta chain was identified in a study of patients and donors after allogeneic stem cell transplantation. CDR1 and CDR2 from the germline V gene are SGHTS and YDEGEE. The V and J ends lost 6 bases and 1 base, in that order; junction bases with no gene match: 12. The CDR3 runs 16 residues. TCRdb re-derived calls from the RT-PCR reads in MiXCR, one entry per CDR3 protein. Of 150,000 or so distinct CDR3 sequences in the sample, 24% were seen once. This chain links TRBV5-8 with TRBJ2-7, with TRBD1 matching 8 bases. The clonotype comes from a human donor who was either an allogeneic HSCT recipient or a stem cell or donor lymphocyte infusion donor (not recorded which). It is not recorded whose cells these are; they may come from a transplant donor. Sequencing was done on a sample of blood, either unsorted or a sorted T cell fraction (not recorded which). The CDR3: CASTTIPRTGSYEQYF. In DNA form, the CDR3 reads TGTGCCAGCACCACAATTCCCCGGACAGGGTCCTACGAGCAGTACTTC.